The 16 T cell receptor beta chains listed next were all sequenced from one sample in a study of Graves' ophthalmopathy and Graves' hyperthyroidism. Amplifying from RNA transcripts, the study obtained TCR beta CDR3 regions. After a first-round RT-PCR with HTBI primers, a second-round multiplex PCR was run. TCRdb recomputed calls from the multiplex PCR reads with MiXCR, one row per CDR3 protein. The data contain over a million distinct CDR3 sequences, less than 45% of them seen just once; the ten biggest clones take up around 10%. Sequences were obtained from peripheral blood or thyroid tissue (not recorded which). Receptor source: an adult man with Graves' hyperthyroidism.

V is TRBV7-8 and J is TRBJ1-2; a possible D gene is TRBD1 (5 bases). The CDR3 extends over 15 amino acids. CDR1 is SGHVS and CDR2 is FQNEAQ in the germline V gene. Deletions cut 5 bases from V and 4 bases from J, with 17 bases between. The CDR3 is CASSPIGASGYGYTF. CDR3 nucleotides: TGTGCCAGCAGCCCCATCGGGGCCTCGGGCTATGGCTACACCTTC.

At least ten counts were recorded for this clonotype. The CDR3 reads CSVGAGVTAFF. Here the CDR3 DNA reads TGCAGCGTGGGGGCAGGGGTTACGGCTTTCTTT. The genes are TRBV29-1 and TRBJ1-1; D is perhaps TRBD1 (6 bases). The germline V and J ends were trimmed by 6 bases and 11 bases, with 16 bases remaining between them. Germline V gives CDR1 SQVTM, CDR2 ANQGSEA. The CDR3 is 11 amino acids.

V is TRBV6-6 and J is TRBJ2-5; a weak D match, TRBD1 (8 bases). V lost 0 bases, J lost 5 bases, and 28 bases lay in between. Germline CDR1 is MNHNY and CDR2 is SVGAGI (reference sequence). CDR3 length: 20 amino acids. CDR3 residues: CASSYSGQGRGGSLGETQYF. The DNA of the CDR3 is TGTGCCAGCAGTTACTCAGGACAGGGCAGGGGGGGGAGCCTAGGGGAGACCCAGTACTTC.

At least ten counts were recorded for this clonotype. The CDR3 protein is CASSVGDSQETQYF. In DNA, the CDR3 is TGTGCCAGCAGCGTAGGGGACAGCCAAGAGACCCAGTACTTC. The chain employs TRBV9 and TRBJ2-5, with TRBD1 matching over 7 bases. CDR1 SGDLS and CDR2 YYNGEE come from the germline V gene. Trimming at V came to 0 bases and at J to 1 base, leaving 0 bases not matched to a gene. The CDR3 covers 14 residues.

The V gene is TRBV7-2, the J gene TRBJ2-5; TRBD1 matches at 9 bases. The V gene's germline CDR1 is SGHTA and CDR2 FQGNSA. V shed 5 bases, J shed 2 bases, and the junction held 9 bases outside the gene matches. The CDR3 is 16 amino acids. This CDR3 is CASSARGQGLQETQYF. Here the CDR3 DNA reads TGTGCCAGCAGCGCAAGGGGACAGGGTCTACAAGAGACCCAGTACTTC.

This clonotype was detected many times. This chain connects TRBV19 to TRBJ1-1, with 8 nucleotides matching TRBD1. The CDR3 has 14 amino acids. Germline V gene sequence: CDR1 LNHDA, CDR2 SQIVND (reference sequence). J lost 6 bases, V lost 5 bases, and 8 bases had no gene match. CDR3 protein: CASSVDRGRAEAFF. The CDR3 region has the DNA TGTGCCAGTAGTGTCGACAGGGGACGAGCTGAAGCTTTCTTT.

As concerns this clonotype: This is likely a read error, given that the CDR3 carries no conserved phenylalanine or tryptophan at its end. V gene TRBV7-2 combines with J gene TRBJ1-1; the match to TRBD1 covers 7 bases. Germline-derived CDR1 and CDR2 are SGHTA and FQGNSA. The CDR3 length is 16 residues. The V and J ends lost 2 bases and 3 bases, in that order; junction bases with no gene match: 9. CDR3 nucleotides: TGTGCCAGCAGCTTACTAGGGGGCAGACAGGACACTGAAGCTTTCTAT. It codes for CASSLLGGRQDTEAFY.

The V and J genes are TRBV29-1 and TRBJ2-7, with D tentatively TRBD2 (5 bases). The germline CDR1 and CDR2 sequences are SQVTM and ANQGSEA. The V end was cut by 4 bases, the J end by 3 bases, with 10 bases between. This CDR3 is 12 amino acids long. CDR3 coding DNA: TGCAGCGTTGCGGGAAGGTTCTACGAGCAGTACTTC. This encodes CSVAGRFYEQYF.

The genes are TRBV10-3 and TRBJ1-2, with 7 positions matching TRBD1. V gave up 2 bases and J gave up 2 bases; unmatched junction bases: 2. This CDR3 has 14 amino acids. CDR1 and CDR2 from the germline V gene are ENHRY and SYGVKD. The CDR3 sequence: CAISEPQGNYGYTF. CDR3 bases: TGTGCCATCAGTGAGCCACAGGGGAACTATGGCTACACCTTC.

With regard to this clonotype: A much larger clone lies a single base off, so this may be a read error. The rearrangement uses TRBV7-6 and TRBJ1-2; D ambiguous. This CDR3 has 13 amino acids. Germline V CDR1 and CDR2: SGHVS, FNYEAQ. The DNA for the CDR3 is TGTGCCGGCAGCTTCGAGGGCGGCTATGGCTACACCTTC. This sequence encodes CAGSFEGGYGYTF. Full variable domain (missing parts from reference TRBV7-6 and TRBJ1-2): GAGVSQSPRYKVTKRGQDVALRCDPISGHVSLYWYRQALGQGPEFLTYFNYEAQQDKSGLPNDRFSAERPEGSISTLTIQRTEQRDSAMYRCAGSFEGGYGYTFGSGTRLTVV.

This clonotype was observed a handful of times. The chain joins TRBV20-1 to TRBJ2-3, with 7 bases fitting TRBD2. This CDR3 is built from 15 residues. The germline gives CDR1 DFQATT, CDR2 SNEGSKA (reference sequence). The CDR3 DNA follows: TGCAGCGTTGATGGAGCTAGCGGCAGCACAGATACGCAGTATTTT. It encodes CSVDGASGSTDTQYF.

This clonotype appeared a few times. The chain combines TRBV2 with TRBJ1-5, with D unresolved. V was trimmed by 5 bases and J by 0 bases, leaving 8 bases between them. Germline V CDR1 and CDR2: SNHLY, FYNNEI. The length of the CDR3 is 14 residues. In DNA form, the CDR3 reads TGTGCCAGCAGTTTTGTAGGTAGCAATCAGCCCCAGCATTTT. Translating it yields CASSFVGSNQPQHF.

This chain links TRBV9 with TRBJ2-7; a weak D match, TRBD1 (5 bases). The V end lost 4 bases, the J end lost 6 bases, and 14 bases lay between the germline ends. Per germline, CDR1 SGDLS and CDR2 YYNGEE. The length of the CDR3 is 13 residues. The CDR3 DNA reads TGTGCCAGCAGCCCCCCAGACAGTTCCGAGCAGTACTTC. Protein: CASSPPDSSEQYF.

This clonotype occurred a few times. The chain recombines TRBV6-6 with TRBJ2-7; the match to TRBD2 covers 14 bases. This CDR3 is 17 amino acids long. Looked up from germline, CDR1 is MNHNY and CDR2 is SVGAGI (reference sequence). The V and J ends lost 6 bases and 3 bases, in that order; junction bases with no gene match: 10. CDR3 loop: CASSPRGGLAGVYEQYF. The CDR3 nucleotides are TGTGCCAGCAGCCCTCGAGGGGGACTAGCGGGAGTCTACGAGCAGTACTTC.

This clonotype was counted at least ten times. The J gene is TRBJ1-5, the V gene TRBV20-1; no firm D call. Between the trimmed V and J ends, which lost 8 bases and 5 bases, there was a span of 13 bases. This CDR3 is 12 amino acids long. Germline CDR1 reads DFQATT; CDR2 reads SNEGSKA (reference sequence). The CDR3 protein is CSPRSPDQPQHF. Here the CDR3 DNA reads TGCAGTCCAAGGTCGCCGGATCAGCCCCAGCATTTT.

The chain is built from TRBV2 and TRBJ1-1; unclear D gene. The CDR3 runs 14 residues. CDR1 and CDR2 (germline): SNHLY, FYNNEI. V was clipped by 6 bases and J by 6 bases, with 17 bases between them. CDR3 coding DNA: TGTGCCAGCAGCGTTCCCGACCCTCCTTCTGAAGCTTTCTTT. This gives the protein CASSVPDPPSEAFF.